This T cell receptor beta chain derives from a study of blood T cell repertoires in COVID-19. Study-wide context: Spain, Italy and the United States supplied samples that represented acute and convalescent COVID-19. Sources were T cells, B-cell-depleted T cells, or PBMCs; the material itself was cDNA or gDNA.

Enrolled during active infection, Seattle patients were then followed longitudinally. Per the original data handling: Reference gene primer amplification gave estimated nucleated cell counts. Repertoires were generated with immunoSEQ multiplex PCR, while TCRdb's copy carries only in-frame clones and drops some. The D gene and trimming were derived from the DNA, and the V and J assignments and clone size from that table. The sample includes 150,000 or so clones, approximately 80% of them seen just once. Germline CDR1 is SNHLY and CDR2 is FYNNEI. This CDR3 has 16 amino acids. V lost 6 bases and J lost 4; bases outside the gene matches: 14.

The sequenced sample was peripheral blood. The V gene is TRBV2, the J gene TRBJ2-5; 7 bases are a match to TRBD2. This clonotype was sampled from a woman aged 40 to 50 with COVID-19, enrolled during active disease. CDR3 DNA sequence: TGTGCCAGCAGCATTGGTTCTAGAGGGGAGGGAGAGACCCAGTACTTC. This encodes CASSIGSRGEGETQYF.